This T cell receptor (beta chain) was identified during a study of Graves' ophthalmopathy and Graves' hyperthyroidism. This clonotype has a count of ten or more. Per the germline V gene, CDR1 is LNHDA and CDR2 is SQIVND (reference sequence). The CDR3 is 16 residues long. Trimming removed 6 bases from V and 3 bases from J, with 20 bases in between. Amplifying from RNA transcripts, the study obtained TCR beta CDR3 regions. RT-PCR in the first round used HTBI primers; a second-round multiplex PCR followed. TCRdb ran MiXCR on the multiplex PCR reads and lists one entry per CDR3 protein. The top ten clones hold around two fifths of a sample with 200,000 to 250,000 distinct CDR3 sequences, about 22% of them seen once.

The source material was peripheral blood. This receptor was taken from a woman in her forties or fifties with Graves' ophthalmopathy. V gene TRBV19 combines with J gene TRBJ1-1; D is uncertain. In DNA, the CDR3 is TGTGCCAGTAGCGACCGAGGGTCCTGGCCCGACACTGAAGCTTTCTTT. This codes for CASSDRGSWPDTEAFF.